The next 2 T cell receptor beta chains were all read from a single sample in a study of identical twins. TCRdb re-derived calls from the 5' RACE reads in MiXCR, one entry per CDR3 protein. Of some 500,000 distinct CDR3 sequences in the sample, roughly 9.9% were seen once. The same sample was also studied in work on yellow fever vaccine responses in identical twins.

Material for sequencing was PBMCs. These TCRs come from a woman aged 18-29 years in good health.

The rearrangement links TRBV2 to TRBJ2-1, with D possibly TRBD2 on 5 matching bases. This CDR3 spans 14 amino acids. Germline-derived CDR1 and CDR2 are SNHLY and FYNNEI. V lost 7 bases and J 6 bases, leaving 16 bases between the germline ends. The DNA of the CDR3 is TGTGCCAGCACAGTGGGCCTAGCCGGCAATGAGCAGTTCTTC. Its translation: CASTVGLAGNEQFF. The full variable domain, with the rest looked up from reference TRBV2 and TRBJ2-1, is EPEVTQTPSHQVTQMGQEVILRCVPISNHLYFYWYRQILGQKVEFLVSFYNNEISEKSEIFDDQFSVERPDGSNFTLKIRSTKLEDSAMYFCASTVGLAGNEQFFGPGTRLTVL.

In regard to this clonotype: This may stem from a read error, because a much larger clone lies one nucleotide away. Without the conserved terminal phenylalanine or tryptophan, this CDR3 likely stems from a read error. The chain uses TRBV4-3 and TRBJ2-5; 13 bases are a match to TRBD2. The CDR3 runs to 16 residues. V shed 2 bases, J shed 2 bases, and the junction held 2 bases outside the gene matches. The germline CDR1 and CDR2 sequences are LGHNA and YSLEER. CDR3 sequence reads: CASSQLLAGGQETQYL. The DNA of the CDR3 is TGCGCCAGCAGCCAATTACTAGCGGGAGGGCAAGAGACCCAGTACCTC.